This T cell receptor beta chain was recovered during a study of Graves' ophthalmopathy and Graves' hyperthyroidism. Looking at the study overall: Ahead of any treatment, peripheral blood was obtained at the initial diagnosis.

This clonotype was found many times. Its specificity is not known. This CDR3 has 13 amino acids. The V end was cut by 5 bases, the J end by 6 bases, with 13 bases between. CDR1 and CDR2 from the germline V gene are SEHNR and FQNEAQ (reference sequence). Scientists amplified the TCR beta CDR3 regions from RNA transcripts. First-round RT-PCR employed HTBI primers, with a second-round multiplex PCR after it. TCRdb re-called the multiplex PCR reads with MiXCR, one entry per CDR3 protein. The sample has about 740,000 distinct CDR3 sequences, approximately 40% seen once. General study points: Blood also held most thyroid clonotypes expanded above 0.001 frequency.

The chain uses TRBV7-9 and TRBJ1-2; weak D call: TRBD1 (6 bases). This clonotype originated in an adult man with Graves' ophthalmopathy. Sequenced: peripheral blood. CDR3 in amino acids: CASSQQGSHGYTF. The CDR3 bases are TGTGCCAGCAGCCAGCAGGGGTCCCATGGCTACACCTTC.